The clone carrying this TCR beta chain was found a few times. The entry originates in a study of T-cell memory formation after mild COVID-19. TCRdb reanalysed the 5' RACE reads using MiXCR and keeps one entry per CDR3 protein. The sample lists more than 120,000 distinct CDR3 sequences; over 6% were seen once. CDR3 length: 12 residues. CDR1 and CDR2 (germline): MNHEY, SVGEGT. V dropped 4 bases and J dropped 4 bases, with 5 bases sitting between them. V and J are TRBV6-2 or TRBV6-3 and TRBJ1-3, with no clear D. Material for sequencing was PBMCs or a T cell subset sorted from them (not recorded which). This sequence was found in an adult woman who had mild COVID-19 (a few samples of this study predate the infection). Cell type and time point are not known. In DNA form, the CDR3 reads TGTGCCAGCAGTTCCCCCGGAAACACCATATATTTT. Translation gives CASSSPGNTIYF.